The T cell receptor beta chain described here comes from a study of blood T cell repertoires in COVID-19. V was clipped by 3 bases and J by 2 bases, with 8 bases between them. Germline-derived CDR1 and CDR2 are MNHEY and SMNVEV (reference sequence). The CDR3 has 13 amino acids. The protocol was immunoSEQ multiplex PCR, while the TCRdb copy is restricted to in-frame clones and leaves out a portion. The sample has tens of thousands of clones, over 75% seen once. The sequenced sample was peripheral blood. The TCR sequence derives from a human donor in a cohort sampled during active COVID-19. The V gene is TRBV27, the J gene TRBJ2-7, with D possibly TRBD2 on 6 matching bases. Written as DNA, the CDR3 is TGTGCCAGCAGTTTCTCGGGAGCCTACGAGCAGTACTTC. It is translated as CASSFSGAYEQYF.